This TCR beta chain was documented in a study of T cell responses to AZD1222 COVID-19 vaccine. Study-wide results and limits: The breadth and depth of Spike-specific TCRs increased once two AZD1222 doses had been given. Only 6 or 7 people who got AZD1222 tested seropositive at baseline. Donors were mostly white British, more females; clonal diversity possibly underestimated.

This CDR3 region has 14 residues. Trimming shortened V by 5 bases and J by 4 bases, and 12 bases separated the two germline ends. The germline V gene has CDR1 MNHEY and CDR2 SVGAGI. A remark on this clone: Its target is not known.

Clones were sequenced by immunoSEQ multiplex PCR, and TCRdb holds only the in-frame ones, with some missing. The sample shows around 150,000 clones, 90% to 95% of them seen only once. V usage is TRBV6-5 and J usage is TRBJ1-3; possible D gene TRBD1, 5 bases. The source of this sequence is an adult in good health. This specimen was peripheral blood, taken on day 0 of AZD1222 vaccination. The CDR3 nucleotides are TGTGCCAGCAGTCCCGAGGACATAGGAAACACCATATATTTT. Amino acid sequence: CASSPEDIGNTIYF.